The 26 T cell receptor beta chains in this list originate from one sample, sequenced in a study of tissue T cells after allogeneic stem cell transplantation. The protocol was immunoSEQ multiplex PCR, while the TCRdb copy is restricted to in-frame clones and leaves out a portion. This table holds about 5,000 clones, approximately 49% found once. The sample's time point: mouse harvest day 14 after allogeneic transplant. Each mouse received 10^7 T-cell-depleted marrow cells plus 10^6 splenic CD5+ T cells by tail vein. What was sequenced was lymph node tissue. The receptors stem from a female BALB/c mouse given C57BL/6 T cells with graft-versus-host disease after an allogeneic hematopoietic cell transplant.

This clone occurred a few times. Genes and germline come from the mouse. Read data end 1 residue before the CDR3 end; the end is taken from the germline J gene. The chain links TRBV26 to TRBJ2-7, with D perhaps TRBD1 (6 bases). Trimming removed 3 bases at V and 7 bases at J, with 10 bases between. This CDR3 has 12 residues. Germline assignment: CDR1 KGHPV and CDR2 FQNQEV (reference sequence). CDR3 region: CASSLQGGEQYF. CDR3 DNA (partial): TGTGCCAGCAGTCTACAGGGAGGGGAACAGTAC.

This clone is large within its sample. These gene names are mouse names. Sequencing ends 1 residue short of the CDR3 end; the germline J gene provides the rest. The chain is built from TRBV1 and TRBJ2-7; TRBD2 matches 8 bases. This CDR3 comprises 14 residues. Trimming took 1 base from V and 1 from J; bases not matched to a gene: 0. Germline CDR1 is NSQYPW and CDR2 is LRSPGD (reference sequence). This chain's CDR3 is CTCSAVGGSYEQYF. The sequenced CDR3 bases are TGCACCTGCAGTGCAGTGGGGGGGTCCTATGAACAGTAC.

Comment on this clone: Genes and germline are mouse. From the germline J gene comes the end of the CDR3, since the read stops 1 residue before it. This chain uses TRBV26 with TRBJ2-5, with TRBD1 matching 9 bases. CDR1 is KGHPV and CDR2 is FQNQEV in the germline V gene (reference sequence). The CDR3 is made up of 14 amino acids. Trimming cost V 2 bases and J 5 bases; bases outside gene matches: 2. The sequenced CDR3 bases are TGTGCCAGCAGTCTGACAGGGGGCTTAGACACCCAGTAC. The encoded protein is CASSLTGGLDTQY. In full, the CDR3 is CASSLTGGLDTQYF.

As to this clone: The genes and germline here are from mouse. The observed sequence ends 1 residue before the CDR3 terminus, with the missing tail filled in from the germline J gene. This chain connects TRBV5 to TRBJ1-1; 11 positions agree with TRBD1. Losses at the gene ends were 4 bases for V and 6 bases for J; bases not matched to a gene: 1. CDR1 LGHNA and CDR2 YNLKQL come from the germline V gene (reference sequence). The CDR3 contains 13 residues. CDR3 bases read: TGTGCCAGCAGCCTGGGACAGGGGGCAGAAGTCTTC. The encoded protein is CASSLGQGAEVF. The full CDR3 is CASSLGQGAEVFF.

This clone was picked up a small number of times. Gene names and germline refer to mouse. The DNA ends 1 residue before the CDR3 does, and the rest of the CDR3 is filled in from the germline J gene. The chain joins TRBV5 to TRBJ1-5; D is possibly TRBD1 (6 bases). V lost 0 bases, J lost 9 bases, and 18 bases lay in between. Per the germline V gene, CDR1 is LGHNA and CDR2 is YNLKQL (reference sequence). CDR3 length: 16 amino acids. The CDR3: CASSQDGGRAPRAPLF. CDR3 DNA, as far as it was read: TGTGCCAGCAGCCAAGATGGGGGGCGCGCTCCCCGGGCTCCGCTT.

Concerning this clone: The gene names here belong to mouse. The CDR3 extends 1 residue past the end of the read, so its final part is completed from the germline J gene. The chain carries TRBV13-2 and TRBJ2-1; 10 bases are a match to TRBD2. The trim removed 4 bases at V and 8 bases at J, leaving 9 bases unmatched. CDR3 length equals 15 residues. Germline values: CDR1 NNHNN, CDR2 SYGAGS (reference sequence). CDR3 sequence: CASGYTRLGGSEQFF. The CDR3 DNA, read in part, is TGTGCCAGCGGTTACACTCGACTGGGGGGCTCTGAGCAGTTC.

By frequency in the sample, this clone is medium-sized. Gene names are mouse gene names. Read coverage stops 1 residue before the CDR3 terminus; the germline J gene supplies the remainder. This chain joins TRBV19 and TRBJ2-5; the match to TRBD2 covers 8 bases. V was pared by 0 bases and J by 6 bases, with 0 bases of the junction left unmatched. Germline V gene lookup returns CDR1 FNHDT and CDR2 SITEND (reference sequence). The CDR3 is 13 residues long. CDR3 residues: CASSIGTGDTQYF. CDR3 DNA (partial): TGTGCCAGCAGTATAGGGACTGGGGACACCCAGTAC.

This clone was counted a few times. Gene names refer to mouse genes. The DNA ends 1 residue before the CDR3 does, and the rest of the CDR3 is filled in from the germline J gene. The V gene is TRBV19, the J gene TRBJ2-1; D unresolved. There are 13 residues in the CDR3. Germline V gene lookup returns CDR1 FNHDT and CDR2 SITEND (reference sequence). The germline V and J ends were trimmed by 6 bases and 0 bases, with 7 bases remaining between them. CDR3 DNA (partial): TGTGCCAGCAAAAACAATAACTATGCTGAGCAGTTC. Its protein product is CASKNNNYAEQF. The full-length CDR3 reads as CASKNNNYAEQFF. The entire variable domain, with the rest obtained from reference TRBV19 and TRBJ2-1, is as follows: GGIITQTPKFLIGQEGQKLTLKCQQNFNHDTMYWYRQDSGKGLRLIYYSITENDLQKGDLSEGYDASREKKSSFSLTVTSAQKNEMAVFLCASKNNNYAEQFFGPGTRLTVL.

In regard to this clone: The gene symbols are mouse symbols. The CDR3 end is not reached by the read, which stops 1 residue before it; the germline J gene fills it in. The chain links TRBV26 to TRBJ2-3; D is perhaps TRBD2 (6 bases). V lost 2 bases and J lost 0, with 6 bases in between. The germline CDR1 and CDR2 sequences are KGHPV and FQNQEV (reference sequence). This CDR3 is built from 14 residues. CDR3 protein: CASSLGTSAETLYF. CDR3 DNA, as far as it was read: TGTGCCAGCAGTCTGGGGACTAGTGCAGAAACGCTGTAT.

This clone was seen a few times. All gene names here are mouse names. The part of the CDR3 DNA that was read is TGTGCCAGCAGCCCCCAGGACTGGGGGGGGTATGAACAGTAC. Translation gives CASSPQDWGGYEQY. The full CDR3 protein is CASSPQDWGGYEQYF. The rearrangement uses TRBV5 and TRBJ2-7; TRBD2 aligns across 12 bases. The read finishes 1 residue shy of the CDR3 end, and the germline J gene is used to complete it. Unmatched junction bases numbered 5, after V lost 4 bases and J lost 4 bases. CDR1 is LGHNA, CDR2 YNLKQL, per germline (reference sequence). The CDR3 runs 15 residues.

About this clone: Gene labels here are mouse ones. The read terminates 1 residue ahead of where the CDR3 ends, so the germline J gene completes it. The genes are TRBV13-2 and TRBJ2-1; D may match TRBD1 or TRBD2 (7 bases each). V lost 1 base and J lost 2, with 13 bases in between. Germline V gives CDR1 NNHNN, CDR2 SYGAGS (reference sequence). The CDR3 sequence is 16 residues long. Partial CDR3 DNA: TGTGCCAGCGGTGATCAGGGGGGGTGCGACTATGCTGAGCAGTTC. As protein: CASGDQGGCDYAEQF. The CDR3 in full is CASGDQGGCDYAEQFF.

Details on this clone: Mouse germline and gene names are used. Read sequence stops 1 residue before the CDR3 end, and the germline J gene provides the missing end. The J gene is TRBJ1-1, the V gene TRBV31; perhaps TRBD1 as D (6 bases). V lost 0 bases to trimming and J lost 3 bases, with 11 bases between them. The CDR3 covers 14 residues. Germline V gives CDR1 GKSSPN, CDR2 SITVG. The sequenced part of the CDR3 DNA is TGTGCCTGGAGTCTCGACAGGCGAGACACAGAAGTCTTC. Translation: CAWSLDRRDTEVF. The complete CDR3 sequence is CAWSLDRRDTEVFF. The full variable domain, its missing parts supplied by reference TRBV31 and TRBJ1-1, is AQTIHQWPVAEIKAVGSPLSLGCTIKGKSSPNLYWYWQATGGTLQQLFYSITVGQVESVVQLNLSASRPKDDQFILSTEKLLLSHSGFYLCAWSLDRRDTEVFFGKGTRLTVV.

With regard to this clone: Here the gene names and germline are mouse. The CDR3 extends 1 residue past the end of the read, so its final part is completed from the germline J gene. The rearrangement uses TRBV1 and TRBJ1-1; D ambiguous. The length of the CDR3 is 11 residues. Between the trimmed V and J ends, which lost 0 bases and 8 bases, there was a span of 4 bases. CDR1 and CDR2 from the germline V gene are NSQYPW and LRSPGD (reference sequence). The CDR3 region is CTCSADREVFF. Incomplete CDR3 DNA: TGCACCTGCAGTGCAGATAGGGAAGTCTTC.

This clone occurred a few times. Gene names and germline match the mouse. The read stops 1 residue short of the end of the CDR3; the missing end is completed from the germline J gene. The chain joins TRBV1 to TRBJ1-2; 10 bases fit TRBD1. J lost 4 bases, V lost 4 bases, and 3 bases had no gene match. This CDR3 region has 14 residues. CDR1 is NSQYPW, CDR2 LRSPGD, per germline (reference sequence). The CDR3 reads CTCSVTGGSSDYTF. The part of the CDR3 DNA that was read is TGCACCTGCAGTGTGACAGGGGGCAGCTCCGACTACACC.

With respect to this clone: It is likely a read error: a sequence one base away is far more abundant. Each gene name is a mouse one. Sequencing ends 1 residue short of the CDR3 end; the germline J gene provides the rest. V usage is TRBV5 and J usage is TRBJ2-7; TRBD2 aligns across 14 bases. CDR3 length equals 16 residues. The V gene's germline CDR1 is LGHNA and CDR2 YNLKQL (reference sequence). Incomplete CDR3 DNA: TGTGCCAGCCGCCAAGATCCGGGACTGGGGGGGCAAGAACAGTAC. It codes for CASRQDPGLGGQEQY. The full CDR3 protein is CASRQDPGLGGQEQYF.

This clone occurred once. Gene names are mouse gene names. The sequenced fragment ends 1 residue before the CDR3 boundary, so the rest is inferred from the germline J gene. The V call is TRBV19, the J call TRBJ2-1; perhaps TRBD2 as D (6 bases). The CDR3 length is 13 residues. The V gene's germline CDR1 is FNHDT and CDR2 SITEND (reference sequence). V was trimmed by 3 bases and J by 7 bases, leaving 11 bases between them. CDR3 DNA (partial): TGTGCCAGCAGTACGGGGTGGGGGGCTGAGCAGTTC. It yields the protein CASSTGWGAEQF. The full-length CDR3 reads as CASSTGWGAEQFF. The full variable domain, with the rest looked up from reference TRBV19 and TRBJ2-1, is GGIITQTPKFLIGQEGQKLTLKCQQNFNHDTMYWYRQDSGKGLRLIYYSITENDLQKGDLSEGYDASREKKSSFSLTVTSAQKNEMAVFLCASSTGWGAEQFFGPGTRLTVL.

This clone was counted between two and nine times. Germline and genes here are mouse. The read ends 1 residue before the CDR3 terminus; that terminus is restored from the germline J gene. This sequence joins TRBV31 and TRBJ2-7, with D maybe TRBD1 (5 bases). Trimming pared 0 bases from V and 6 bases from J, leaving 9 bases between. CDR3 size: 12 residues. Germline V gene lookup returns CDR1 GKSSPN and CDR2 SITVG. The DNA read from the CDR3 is TGTGCCTGGAGTCTACCCAGGGCTGAACAGTAC. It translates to CAWSLPRAEQY. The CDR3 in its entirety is CAWSLPRAEQYF.

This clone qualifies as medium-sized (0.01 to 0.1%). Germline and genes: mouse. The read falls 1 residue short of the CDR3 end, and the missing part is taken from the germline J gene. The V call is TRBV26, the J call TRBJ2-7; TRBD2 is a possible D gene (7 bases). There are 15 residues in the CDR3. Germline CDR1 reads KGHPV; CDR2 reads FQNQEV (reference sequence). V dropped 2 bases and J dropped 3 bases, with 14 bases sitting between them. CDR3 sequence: CASSLEWGALYEQYF. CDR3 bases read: TGTGCCAGCAGTCTGGAGTGGGGGGCCCTCTATGAACAGTAC. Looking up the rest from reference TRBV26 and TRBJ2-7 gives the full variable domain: NSKVIQTPRYLVKGQGQKAKMRCIPEKGHPVVFWYQQNKNNEFKFLINFQNQEVLQQIDMTEKRFSAECPSNSPCSLEIQSSEAGDSALYLCASSLEWGALYEQYFGPGTRLTVL.

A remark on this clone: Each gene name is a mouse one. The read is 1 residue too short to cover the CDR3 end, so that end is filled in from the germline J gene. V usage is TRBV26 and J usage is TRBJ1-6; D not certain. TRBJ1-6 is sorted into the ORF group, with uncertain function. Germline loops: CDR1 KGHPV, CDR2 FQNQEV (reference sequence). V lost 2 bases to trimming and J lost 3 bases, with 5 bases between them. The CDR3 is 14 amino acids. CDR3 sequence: CASSLRIYNSPLYF. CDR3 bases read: TGTGCCAGCAGTCTGCGCATCTATAATTCGCCCCTCTAC.

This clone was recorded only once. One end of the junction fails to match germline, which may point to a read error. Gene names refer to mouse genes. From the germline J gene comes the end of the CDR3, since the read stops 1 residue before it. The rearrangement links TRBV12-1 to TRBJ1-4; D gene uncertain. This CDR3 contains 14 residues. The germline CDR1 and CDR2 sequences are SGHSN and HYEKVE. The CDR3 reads CASSRGFSNEGLFF. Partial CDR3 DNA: TGTGCCAGCTCTCGGGGTTTTTCCAACGAAGGATTATTT. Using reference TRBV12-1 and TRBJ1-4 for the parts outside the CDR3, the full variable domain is DSGVVQSPRHIIKEKGGRSVLTCIPISGHSNVVWYQQTLGKELKFLIQHYEKVERDKGFLPSRFSVQQFDDYHSEMNMSALELEDSAMYFCASSRGFSNEGLFFGHGTKLSVL.

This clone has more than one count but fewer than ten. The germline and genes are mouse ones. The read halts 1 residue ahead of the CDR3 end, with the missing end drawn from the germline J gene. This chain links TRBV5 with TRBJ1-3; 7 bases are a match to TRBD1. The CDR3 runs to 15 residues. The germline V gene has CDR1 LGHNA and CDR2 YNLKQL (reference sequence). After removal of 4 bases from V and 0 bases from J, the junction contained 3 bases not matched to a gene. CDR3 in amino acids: CASSRQGNSGNTLYF. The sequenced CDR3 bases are TGTGCCAGCAGCCGACAGGGTAATTCTGGAAATACGCTCTAT.

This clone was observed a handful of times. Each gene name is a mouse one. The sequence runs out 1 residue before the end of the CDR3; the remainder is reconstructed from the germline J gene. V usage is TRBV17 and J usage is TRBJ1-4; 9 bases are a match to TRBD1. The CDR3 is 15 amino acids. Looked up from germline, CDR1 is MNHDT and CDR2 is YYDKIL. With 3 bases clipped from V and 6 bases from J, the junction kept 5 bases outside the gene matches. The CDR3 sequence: CASSRAGTGHERLFF. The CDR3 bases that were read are TGTGCTAGCAGTAGGGCCGGGACAGGGCACGAAAGATTATTT.

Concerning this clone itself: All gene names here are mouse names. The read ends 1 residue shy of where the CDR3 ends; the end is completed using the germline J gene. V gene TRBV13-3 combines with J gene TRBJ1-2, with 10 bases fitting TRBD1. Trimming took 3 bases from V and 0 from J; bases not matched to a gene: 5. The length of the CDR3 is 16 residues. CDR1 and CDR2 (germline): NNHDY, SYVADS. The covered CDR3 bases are TGTGCCAGCAGTGCCGGGACAGGGGCTTCAAACTCCGACTACACC. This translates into CASSAGTGASNSDYT. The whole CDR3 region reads CASSAGTGASNSDYTF.

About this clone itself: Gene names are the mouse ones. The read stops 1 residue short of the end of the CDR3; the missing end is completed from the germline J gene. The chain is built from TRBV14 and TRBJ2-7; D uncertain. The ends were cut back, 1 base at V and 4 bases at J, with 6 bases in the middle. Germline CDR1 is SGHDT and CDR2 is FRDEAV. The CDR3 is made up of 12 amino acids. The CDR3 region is CASSFPPYEQYF. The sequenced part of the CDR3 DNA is TGTGCCAGCAGTTTCCCCCCTTATGAACAGTAC.

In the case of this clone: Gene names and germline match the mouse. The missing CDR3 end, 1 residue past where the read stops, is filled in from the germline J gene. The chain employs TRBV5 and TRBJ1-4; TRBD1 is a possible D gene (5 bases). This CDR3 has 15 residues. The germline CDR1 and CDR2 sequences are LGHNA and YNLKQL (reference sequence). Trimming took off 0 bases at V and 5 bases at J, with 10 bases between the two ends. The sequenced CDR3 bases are TGTGCCAGCAGCCAAGAAACAGGAAAAAACGAAAGATTATTT. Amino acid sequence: CASSQETGKNERLF. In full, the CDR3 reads CASSQETGKNERLFF.

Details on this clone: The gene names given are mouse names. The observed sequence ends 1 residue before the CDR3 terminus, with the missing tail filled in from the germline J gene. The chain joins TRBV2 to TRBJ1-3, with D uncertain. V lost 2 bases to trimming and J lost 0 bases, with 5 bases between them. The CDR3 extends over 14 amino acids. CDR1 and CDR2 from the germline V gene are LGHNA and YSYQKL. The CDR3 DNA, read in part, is TGTGCCAGCAGCCAACAGCATTCTGGAAATACGCTCTAT. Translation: CASSQQHSGNTLY. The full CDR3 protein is CASSQQHSGNTLYF.